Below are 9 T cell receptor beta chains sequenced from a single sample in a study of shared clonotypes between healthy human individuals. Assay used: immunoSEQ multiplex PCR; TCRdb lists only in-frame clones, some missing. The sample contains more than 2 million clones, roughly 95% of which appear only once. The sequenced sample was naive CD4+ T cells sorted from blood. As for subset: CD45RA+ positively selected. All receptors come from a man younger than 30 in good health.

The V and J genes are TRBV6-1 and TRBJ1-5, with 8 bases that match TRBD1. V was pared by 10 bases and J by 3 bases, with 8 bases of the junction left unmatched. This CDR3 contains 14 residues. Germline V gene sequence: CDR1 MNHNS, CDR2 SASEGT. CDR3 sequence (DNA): TGTGCCACTCGACAGGGGTCTATCAATCAGCCCCAGCATTTT. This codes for CATRQGSINQPQHF.

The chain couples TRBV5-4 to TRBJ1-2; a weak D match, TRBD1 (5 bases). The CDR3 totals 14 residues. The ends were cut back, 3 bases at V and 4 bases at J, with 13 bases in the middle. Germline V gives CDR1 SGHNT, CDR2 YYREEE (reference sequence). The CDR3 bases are TGTGCCAGCAGCTCCCCAGGGAACGTCTATGGCTACACCTTC. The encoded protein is CASSSPGNVYGYTF.

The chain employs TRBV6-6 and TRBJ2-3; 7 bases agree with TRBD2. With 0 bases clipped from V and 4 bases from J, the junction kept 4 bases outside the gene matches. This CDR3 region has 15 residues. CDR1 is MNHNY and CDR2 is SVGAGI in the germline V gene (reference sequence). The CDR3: CASSYSGGVADTQYF. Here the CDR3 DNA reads TGTGCCAGCAGTTACTCGGGGGGGGTCGCAGATACGCAGTATTTT.

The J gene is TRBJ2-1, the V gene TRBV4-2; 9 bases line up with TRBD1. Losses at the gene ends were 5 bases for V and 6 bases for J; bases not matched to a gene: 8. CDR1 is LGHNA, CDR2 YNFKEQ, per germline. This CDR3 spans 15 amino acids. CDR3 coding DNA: TGTGCCAGCAGCGGGAGGACAGGGGCCTCCAATGAGCAGTTCTTC. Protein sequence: CASSGRTGASNEQFF.

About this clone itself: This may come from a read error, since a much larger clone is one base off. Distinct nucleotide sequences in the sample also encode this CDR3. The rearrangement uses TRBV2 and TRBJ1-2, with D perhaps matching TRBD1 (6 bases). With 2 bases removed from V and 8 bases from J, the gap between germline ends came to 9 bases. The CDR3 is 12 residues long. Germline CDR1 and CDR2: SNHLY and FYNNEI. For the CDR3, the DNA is TGTGCCAGCAGTGAACAGGGGAACGGCTACACCTTC. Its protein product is CASSEQGNGYTF.

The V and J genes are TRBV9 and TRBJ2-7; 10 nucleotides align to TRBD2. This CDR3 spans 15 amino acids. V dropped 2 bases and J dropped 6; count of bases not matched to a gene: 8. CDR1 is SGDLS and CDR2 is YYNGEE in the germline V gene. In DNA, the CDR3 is TGTGCCAGCAGCGTTGGAACTAGCGGGGCTGGCGAGCAGTACTTC. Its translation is CASSVGTSGAGEQYF.

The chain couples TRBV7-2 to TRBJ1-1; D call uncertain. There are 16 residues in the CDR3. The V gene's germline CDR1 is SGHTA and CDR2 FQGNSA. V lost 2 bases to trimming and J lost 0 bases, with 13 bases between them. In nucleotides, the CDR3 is TGTGCCAGCAGCTTAACAAGGACGGGAGTGAACACTGAAGCTTTCTTT. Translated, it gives CASSLTRTGVNTEAFF.

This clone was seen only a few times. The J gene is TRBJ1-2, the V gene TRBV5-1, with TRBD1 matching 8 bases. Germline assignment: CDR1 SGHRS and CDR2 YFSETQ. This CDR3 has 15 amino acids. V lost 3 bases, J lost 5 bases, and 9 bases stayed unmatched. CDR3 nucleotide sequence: TGCGCCAGCAGCTCACCCAGGGGGCAAGGGTATGGCTACACCTTC. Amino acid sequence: CASSSPRGQGYGYTF.

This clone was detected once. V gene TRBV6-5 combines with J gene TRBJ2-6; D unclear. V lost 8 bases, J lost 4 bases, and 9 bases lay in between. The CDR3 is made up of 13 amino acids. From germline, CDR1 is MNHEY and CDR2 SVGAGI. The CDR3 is CASSPPGANVLTF. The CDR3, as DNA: TGTGCCAGCTCTCCCCCAGGGGCCAACGTCCTGACTTTC.